The entry that follows covers one T cell receptor beta chain sequence. Its cognate antigen is unknown. The data originate from a study of T cells in localized non-small cell lung cancer. TCRdb keeps only in-frame clones here, not all; method: immunoSEQ multiplex PCR. This table has roughly 23,000 clones, 85% to 90% appearing once. This CDR3 spans 16 amino acids. Study outcomes and limitations: Uninvolved adjacent lung had more T cell clonality than any other tissue, topping tumor.

The sequence was obtained from a male donor aged 60 or over with stage I lung adenocarcinoma. The specimen comprised peripheral blood, sampled before any cancer treatment. This sequence joins TRBV1 and TRBJ2-1; the table's D gene call, TRBD2, was not cross checked with the DNA. TRBV1 is a pseudogene. The DNA of the CDR3 is TGCACCATAACGAGCGGGGCTAGCGGGGTATACAATGAGCAGTTCTTC. This encodes CTITSGASGVYNEQFF.